The 15 T cell receptor beta chains in this list originate from one sample, sequenced in a study of cytomegalovirus exposure and HLA in healthy donors. The PCR used 60 Vbeta and 13 Jbeta primers. Generated by immunoSEQ multiplex PCR, the TCRdb table keeps only in-frame clones and is missing some. The table includes about 160,000 clones, around three quarters detected once. The sample was PBMCs. The source of these receptors is a man aged 40-50 years in good health and CMV-seronegative.

This clone has only one observation. V usage is TRBV10-3 and J usage is TRBJ1-2; 9 bases line up with TRBD1. This CDR3 spans 16 amino acids. V was pared by 4 bases and J by 1 base, with 7 bases of the junction left unmatched. Germline CDR1 ENHRY, CDR2 SYGVKD. In nucleotides, the CDR3 is TGTGCCATCAGTGTCTCCGGGACAGGGCTTAACTATGGCTACACCTTC. As protein: CAISVSGTGLNYGYTF.

The rearrangement joins TRBV7-9 to TRBJ1-5, with unresolved D. CDR1 and CDR2 (germline): SEHNR, FQNEAQ (reference sequence). Trimming took off 1 base at V and 4 bases at J, with 8 bases between the two ends. The CDR3 totals 14 residues. CDR3 region: CASSLDGQNQPQHF. As DNA, the CDR3 is TGTGCCAGCAGCTTAGATGGCCAGAATCAGCCCCAGCATTTT.

The genes are TRBV7-2 and TRBJ2-7; 12 nucleotides agree with TRBD2. Germline-derived CDR1 and CDR2 are SGHTA and FQGNSA. The V segment lost 2 bases and the J segment 0 bases; nucleotides outside the gene matches: 5. The CDR3 has 17 amino acids. CDR3 sequence reads: CASSLSGTSGYSYEQYV. The CDR3 nucleotides are TGTGCCAGCAGCTTATCCGGGACTAGCGGGTACTCCTACGAGCAGTACGTC.

This chain links TRBV2 with TRBJ1-2; TRBD1 is a possible D gene (6 bases). The germline V gene has CDR1 SNHLY and CDR2 FYNNEI. Trimming left V 7 bases short and J 4 bases short, with 13 bases between. CDR3 length: 13 amino acids. The CDR3 spells CASTRTELYGYTF. The CDR3 DNA follows: TGTGCCAGCACGAGGACAGAGCTCTATGGCTACACCTTC. Variable domain in full (rest from reference TRBV2 and TRBJ1-2): EPEVTQTPSHQVTQMGQEVILRCVPISNHLYFYWYRQILGQKVEFLVSFYNNEISEKSEIFDDQFSVERPDGSNFTLKIRSTKLEDSAMYFCASTRTELYGYTFGSGTRLTVV.

This chain joins TRBV27 and TRBJ2-5; D gene ambiguous. The V gene's germline CDR1 is MNHEY and CDR2 SMNVEV (reference sequence). The CDR3 runs 11 residues. Trimming removed 7 bases at V and 5 bases at J, with 8 bases between. CDR3 region: CASILGETQYF. The CDR3 DNA follows: TGTGCCAGCATCCTCGGGGAGACCCAGTACTTC.

The J gene is TRBJ1-6, the V gene TRBV19, with 7 bases fitting TRBD1. Germline CDR1 LNHDA, CDR2 SQIVND (reference sequence). CDR3 length: 16 amino acids. Germline trimming cut 3 bases from V and 9 bases from J; bases unmatched to any gene: 11. CDR3 sequence (DNA): TGTGCCAGTAGTATGGGGGACAGTAAGGGGAGTTCACCCCTCCACTTT. Its protein is CASSMGDSKGSSPLHF.

V gene TRBV7-2 combines with J gene TRBJ1-5; 7 positions match TRBD1. Trimming at V came to 7 bases and at J to 4 bases, leaving 13 bases not matched to a gene. Per germline, CDR1 SGHTA and CDR2 FQGNSA. The CDR3 consists of 16 residues. Written as DNA, the CDR3 is TGTGCCAGCACCATAAGGGCAGGGGGTGATAATCAGCCCCAGCATTTT. Amino acid sequence: CASTIRAGGDNQPQHF.

The chain links TRBV10-3 to TRBJ2-1, with 7 bases identical to TRBD2. The germline V gene encodes CDR1 ENHRY and CDR2 SYGVKD. J gave up 8 bases and V 3 bases, and 16 bases lay outside the gene matches. The CDR3 is made up of 17 amino acids. The CDR3 loop is CAISDPLGRDYSYEQFF. CDR3 DNA: TGTGCCATCAGTGATCCCCTTGGAAGGGACTACTCATATGAGCAGTTCTTC.

The chain is built from TRBV5-6 and TRBJ1-2, with 8 bases aligning to TRBD1. Losses at the gene ends were 4 bases for V and 6 bases for J; bases not matched to a gene: 17. CDR3 size: 17 residues. Germline V gene sequence: CDR1 SGHDT, CDR2 YYEEEE. The CDR3 bases are TGTGCCAGCAGCCCGAATGACAGGGGCCCTTACAACCATGGCTACACCTTC. As protein: CASSPNDRGPYNHGYTF.

The chain recombines TRBV27 with TRBJ2-2; 14 positions match TRBD2. This CDR3 has 19 residues. Trimming at V came to 4 bases and at J to 1 base, leaving 8 bases not matched to a gene. CDR1 and CDR2 from the germline V gene are MNHEY and SMNVEV (reference sequence). The CDR3 DNA sequence: TGTGCCAGCAGTTCACGCGGACTAGCGGGAGGTGGGAACACCGGGGAGCTGTTTTTT. Encoded protein: CASSSRGLAGGGNTGELFF.

This clone was counted a few times. The chain links TRBV15 to TRBJ2-3; 7 bases map to TRBD2. CDR1 is LNHNV, CDR2 YYDKDF, per germline (reference sequence). The J segment lost 3 bases and the V segment lost 7 bases, leaving 7 bases of the junction unmatched. CDR3 length: 14 amino acids. DNA for the CDR3: TGTGCCACCACCCGGGGAGGGAAGACAGATACGCAGTATTTT. This gives the protein CATTRGGKTDTQYF. Based on the CDR3 plus reference TRBV15 and TRBJ2-3, the full variable domain is DAMVIQNPRYQVTQFGKPVTLSCSQTLNHNVMYWYQQKSSQAPKLLFHYYDKDFNNEADTPDNFQSRRPNTSFCFLDIRSPGLGDTAMYLCATTRGGKTDTQYFGPGTRLTVL.

Only a few counts were recorded for this clone. V is TRBV12-5 and J is TRBJ2-2; maybe TRBD2 (5 bases). The germline V gene has CDR1 LGHNT and CDR2 FRNRAP. This CDR3 spans 17 amino acids. V dropped 0 bases and J dropped 6 bases, with 17 bases sitting between them. The CDR3: CASGLVTGNFDAGELFF. The CDR3 DNA reads as TGTGCTAGTGGTTTGGTAACCGGGAATTTTGACGCCGGGGAGCTGTTTTTT.

V gene TRBV30 combines with J gene TRBJ2-1, with a possible D match to TRBD2 (6 bases). The CDR3 length is 15 residues. V gave up 1 base and J gave up 5 bases, with 15 bases separating them. The germline V gene has CDR1 GTSNPN and CDR2 SVGIG (reference sequence). Written as DNA, the CDR3 is TGTGCCTGGAGTGGTCGACAGTCGGGGGACAATGAGCAGTTCTTC. This codes for CAWSGRQSGDNEQFF.

The chain has TRBV10-3 and TRBJ2-3; a possible D gene is TRBD2 (6 bases). CDR3 size: 14 residues. Trimming took off 4 bases at V and 3 bases at J, with 11 bases between the two ends. Germline loops: CDR1 ENHRY, CDR2 SYGVKD. The CDR3 sequence is CAISGGEETDTQYF. The DNA of the CDR3 is TGTGCCATCAGTGGGGGGGAAGAGACAGATACGCAGTATTTT.

The chain has TRBV28 and TRBJ1-2, with TRBD1 matching over 7 bases. V shed 5 bases and J 3 bases; nucleotides not matched to a gene: 6. Germline V gives CDR1 MDHEN, CDR2 SYDVKM. The CDR3 consists of 14 residues. CDR3 loop: CASSGPGQHYGYTF. CDR3 sequence (DNA): TGTGCCAGCAGTGGCCCGGGACAGCACTATGGCTACACCTTC.